The entry that follows covers one T cell receptor beta chain sequence. Its antigen remains unidentified. The data are from a study of T cells in Graves' hyperthyroidism and ophthalmopathy. Template material for amplifying TCR beta CDR3 regions consisted of RNA transcripts. An initial round of RT-PCR targeting the TCR CDR3 relied on the HTBI primer set. TCRdb independently ran MiXCR on the multiplex PCR reads; one entry per CDR3 protein. The repertoire consists of around 620,000 distinct CDR3 sequences, with 14% occurring once and the leading ten covering approximately 6.4%. General study findings and limits: Also found in blood were most expanded thyroid clonotypes above 0.001.

Trimming cost V 3 bases and J 8 bases, with 8 bases left between them. Germline V gene lookup returns CDR1 MNHEY and CDR2 SMNVEV (reference sequence). The CDR3 has 13 residues. PBMCs were sourced from around 10 ml fresh peripheral blood. The V call is TRBV27, the J call TRBJ1-6, with D unclear. The sample was blood. The origin of this receptor is a woman under 30 with Graves' ophthalmopathy. The CDR3 nucleotides read TGTGCCAGCAGTTTTAGTTCTGATTCACCCCTCCACTTT. This translates into CASSFSSDSPLHF.